Here is one T cell receptor beta chain with its context. Its antigen is still unknown. This specimen belongs to a study of T cell responses to AZD1222 COVID-19 vaccine. Whole-study findings and limits: Possibly, clonal diversity was underestimated; donors were largely white British and included more females. Regions left unmutated in variants are reportedly the target of nearly half of spike-specific TCRs.

The J segment lost 6 bases and the V segment lost 6 bases, leaving 17 bases of the junction unmatched. The germline gives CDR1 MDHEN, CDR2 SYDVKM. The length of the CDR3 is 17 residues. Profiling relied on immunoSEQ multiplex PCR, and the TCRdb table lists in-frame clones only, not all of them. The sample consists of more than 150,000 clones, over 80% of them appearing once. Sequences were derived from peripheral blood, sampled on day 0 of AZD1222 vaccination. The chain uses TRBV28 and TRBJ2-3; 8 bases are a match to TRBD2. The TCR sequence derives from an adult in good health. CDR3: CASRPETRGGNWDTQYF. The CDR3 region has the DNA TGTGCCAGCAGGCCAGAAACCCGGGGGGGCAACTGGGATACGCAGTATTTT.